Following are 22 T cell receptor beta chains from one sample sequenced in a study of T cells in women clearing cervical HPV infection (dated by TCRdb to 2017 to 2018). Preparation of the library involved the immunoSEQ multiplex PCR assay. TCRdb re-hosts the immuneACCESS table, in-frame sequences only. Its copies lack some clones; in the studies checked, an unresolved V gene accounts for under half of them, and the cause for the rest is not known. The sample's own table lists tens of thousands of clones. Roughly 25% of the sample rests with the top ten. Sequencing was done on a sample of blood buffy coat. The receptors shown here come from a woman between 18 and 70 years old with a cervical HPV16 infection that either progressed to CIN3+ or cleared (not recorded which).

Of note for this clone: The read finishes 3 residues shy of the CDR3 end, and the germline J gene is used to complete it. The rearrangement links TRBV29-1 to TRBJ2-1, with D possibly TRBD2 on 6 matching bases. CDR1 is SQVTM and CDR2 is ANQGSEA in the germline V gene. This CDR3 is 17 amino acids long. Trimming removed 8 bases from V and 0 bases from J, with 23 bases in between. CDR3 loop: CSLEGMEGQSSYNEQFF. The part of the CDR3 DNA that was read is TGCAGCCTAGAGGGGATGGAGGGCCAGAGCTCCTACAATGAG.

For this clone: The read gets to within 3 residues of the CDR3 end, and the germline J gene fills in the rest. This chain uses TRBV20-1 with TRBJ2-3; TRBD2 aligns across 14 bases. V lost 4 bases and J lost 3; bases outside the gene matches: 6. The CDR3 is 16 residues long. The germline V gene encodes CDR1 DFQATT and CDR2 SNEGSKA (reference sequence). CDR3 protein: CSATRLAGGGTDTQYF. CDR3 DNA (partial): TGCAGTGCTACGCGACTAGCGGGAGGGGGGACAGATACG.

For this clone: The missing CDR3 end, 3 residues past where the read stops, is filled in from the germline J gene. The chain carries TRBV12-5 and TRBJ2-5, with D unclear. CDR3 size: 14 residues. Trimming took 3 bases from V and 7 from J, leaving 15 bases between them. Germline V lookup: CDR1 LGHNT, CDR2 FRNRAP. The CDR3 DNA, read in part, is TGTGCTAGTGGTTTATCGGGTATGATGGGGACC. Amino acids: CASGLSGMMGT. The whole CDR3 sequence is CASGLSGMMGTQYF.

About this clone itself: The CDR3 end is not reached by the read, which stops 3 residues before it; the germline J gene fills it in. This sequence joins TRBV5-6 and TRBJ2-5; the D gene is possibly TRBD1 (5 bases). V was clipped by 6 bases and J by 5 bases, with 11 bases between them. This CDR3 is built from 12 residues. Germline CDR1 is SGHDT and CDR2 is YYEEEE. The CDR3 is CASTQGFETQYF. The CDR3 bases that were read are TGTGCCAGCACCCAGGGTTTCGAGACC.

Details on this clone: The read halts 3 residues ahead of the CDR3 end, with the missing end drawn from the germline J gene. This chain uses TRBV19 with TRBJ1-2, with a weak D call TRBD1 (5 bases). In germline, CDR1 is LNHDA, CDR2 SQIVND (reference sequence). This CDR3 is built from 15 residues. CDR3: CASSRKGQGDYDYTF. CDR3 DNA, as far as it was read: TGTGCCAGTAGTCGTAAAGGACAAGGGGACTACGAC.

Remarks on this clone: The sequence runs out 3 residues before the end of the CDR3; the remainder is reconstructed from the germline J gene. The chain is built from TRBV7-7 and TRBJ1-6; no firm D call. The CDR3 loop spans 14 amino acids. CDR1 is SSHAT, CDR2 FNYEAQ, per germline (reference sequence). The CDR3 DNA, read in part, is TGTGCTAGCTCAGAGTCGTTCTATAATTCACCC. Translated, it gives CASSESFYNSP. The entire CDR3 sequence reads CASSESFYNSPLHF. Filled out from reference TRBV7-7 and TRBJ1-6, the complete variable domain reads GAGVSQSPRYKVTKRGQDVTLRCDPISSHATLYWYQQALGQGPEFLTYFNYEAQPDKSGLPSDRFSAERPEGSISTLTIQRTEQRDSAMYRCASSESFYNSPLHFGNGTRLTVT.

As regards this clone: The read is 3 residues too short to cover the CDR3 end, so that end is filled in from the germline J gene. The chain uses TRBV7-9 and TRBJ2-1; 10 bases are shared with TRBD2. The CDR3 spans 14 residues. Losses at the gene ends were 5 bases for V and 9 bases for J; bases not matched to a gene: 7. In germline, CDR1 is SEHNR, CDR2 FQNEAQ (reference sequence). This chain's CDR3 is CASSLIAGGGEQFF. CDR3 bases read: TGTGCCAGCAGCCTTATAGCGGGAGGAGGTGAG.

As for this clone: The CDR3 end lies 3 residues beyond the end of the read and is filled in from the germline J gene. The chain carries TRBV7-6 and TRBJ2-2, with 8 bases aligning to TRBD2. The V and J ends lost 5 bases and 5 bases, in that order; junction bases with no gene match: 10. The V gene's germline CDR1 is SGHVS and CDR2 FNYEAQ. This CDR3 region has 16 residues. This chain's CDR3 is CASSPRVAGKTGELFF. CDR3 DNA, as far as it was read: TGTGCCAGCAGCCCCAGGGTAGCGGGAAAGACCGGGGAG. The entire variable domain, with the rest obtained from reference TRBV7-6 and TRBJ2-2, is as follows: GAGVSQSPRYKVTKRGQDVALRCDPISGHVSLYWYRQALGQGPEFLTYFNYEAQQDKSGLPNDRFSAERPEGSISTLTIQRTEQRDSAMYRCASSPRVAGKTGELFFGEGSRLTVL.

On this clone: The CDR3 is cut off 3 residues early in the read; its end comes from the germline J gene. J is TRBJ2-3 and V is TRBV6-1; a weak D match, TRBD2 (6 bases). This CDR3 spans 14 amino acids. Germline V CDR1 and CDR2: MNHNS, SASEGT. CDR3 DNA, as far as it was read: TGTGCCAGCAGTGAAGCAGGGTTGGGACTCACG. Encoded protein: CASSEAGLGLT. Given in full, the CDR3 is CASSEAGLGLTQYF.

With respect to this clone: The DNA ends 3 residues before the CDR3 does, and the rest of the CDR3 is filled in from the germline J gene. The J gene is TRBJ1-4, the V gene TRBV30; 7 bases agree with TRBD1. Germline V gene sequence: CDR1 GTSNPN, CDR2 SVGIG (reference sequence). The CDR3 consists of 14 residues. The V segment lost 3 bases and the J segment 4 bases; nucleotides outside the gene matches: 5. The chain's CDR3 is CAWRRGGDNEKLFF. The DNA read from the CDR3 is TGTGCCTGGAGAAGAGGGGGCGATAATGAAAAA.

Concerning this clone itself: Read sequence stops 3 residues before the CDR3 end, and the germline J gene provides the missing end. J is TRBJ2-7 and V is TRBV5-1; maybe TRBD2 (6 bases). Trimming removed 6 bases at V and 0 bases at J, with 13 bases between. Germline assignment: CDR1 SGHRS and CDR2 YFSETQ. The CDR3 spans 14 residues. The sequenced part of the CDR3 DNA is TGCGCCAGCAAAGGGACTTCCAACTCCTACGAG. This sequence encodes CASKGTSNSYE. The full-length CDR3 reads as CASKGTSNSYEQYF.

A word on this clone: Sequencing ends 3 residues short of the CDR3 end; the germline J gene provides the rest. The V gene is TRBV5-5, the J gene TRBJ1-2, with TRBD1 matching over 8 bases. The junction had 8 bases not matched to a gene; V was cut back by 1 base and J by 6 bases. Germline V gives CDR1 SGHKS, CDR2 YYEKEE (reference sequence). The CDR3 runs 15 residues. CDR3: CASSLWTGKLDGYTF. CDR3 bases read: TGTGCCAGCAGCTTGTGGACAGGGAAGCTGGATGGC.

Concerning this clone: With the read ending 3 residues before the CDR3 end, the germline J gene is used to fill in that end. The chain couples TRBV11-3 to TRBJ2-4, with 8 positions matching TRBD1. Germline values: CDR1 SGHNT, CDR2 YENEEA. This CDR3 comprises 15 residues. This CDR3 reads CASSLFGQGFETQYF. The sequenced CDR3 bases are TGTGCCAGCAGCTTATTCGGACAGGGCTTTGAGACT.

Of note for this clone: Read coverage stops 3 residues before the CDR3 terminus; the germline J gene supplies the remainder. This chain uses TRBV18 with TRBJ1-1; 9 bases are a match to TRBD1. Germline CDR1 and CDR2: KGHSH and LQKENI. The CDR3 has 15 amino acids. J lost 2 bases, V lost 3 bases, and 4 bases had no gene match. The part of the CDR3 DNA that was read is TGTGCCAGCTCACCCATGGGACAGGGAAACACTGAA. Encoded protein: CASSPMGQGNTE. The whole CDR3 protein reads CASSPMGQGNTEAFF.

About this clone itself: The sequence runs out 3 residues before the end of the CDR3; the remainder is reconstructed from the germline J gene. The chain has TRBV5-1 and TRBJ2-3; no reliable D call. The CDR3 consists of 15 residues. V was shortened by 0 bases and J by 2 bases, with 10 bases between the two germline ends. Looked up from germline, CDR1 is SGHRS and CDR2 is YFSETQ. The CDR3: CASSLAQPPTDTQYF. CDR3 bases read: TGCGCCAGCAGCTTGGCACAGCCACCCACAGATACG.

For this clone: The CDR3 is cut off 3 residues early in the read; its end comes from the germline J gene. The rearrangement joins TRBV12-3 or TRBV12-4 to TRBJ2-1; TRBD2 agrees at 8 bases. The CDR3 length is 15 residues. The junction had 7 bases not matched to a gene; V was cut back by 4 bases and J by 5 bases. The sequenced CDR3 bases are TGTGCCAGCAGTTCCCGGGGGGGCCCAAACAATGAG. This gives the protein CASSSRGGPNNE. The whole CDR3 protein is CASSSRGGPNNEQFF.

As for this clone: The CDR3 extends 3 residues past the end of the read, so its final part is completed from the germline J gene. V usage is TRBV12-3 or TRBV12-4 and J usage is TRBJ2-2; a weak D match, TRBD1 (6 bases). V was shortened by 6 bases and J by 1 base, with 12 bases between the two germline ends. The CDR3 has 15 residues. The sequenced CDR3 bases are TGTGCCAGCAGCCCCGGGACACAGAACACCGGGGAG. Translated, it gives CASSPGTQNTGE. The full CDR3 is CASSPGTQNTGELFF.

A word on this clone: The read terminates 3 residues before the CDR3 end, so the remaining end is supplied by the germline J gene. V usage is TRBV5-1 and J usage is TRBJ1-1, with D possibly being TRBD1 (5 bases). The CDR3 loop spans 14 amino acids. V gave up 3 bases and J gave up 0 bases, with 9 bases separating them. Germline assignment: CDR1 SGHRS and CDR2 YFSETQ. The DNA read from the CDR3 is TGCGCCAGCAGCTGGGGCAGACTGAACACTGAA. It codes for CASSWGRLNTE. The full CDR3 protein reads CASSWGRLNTEAFF.

Comments on this clone: The read ends 3 residues early relative to the CDR3; the germline J gene fills the gap. The chain joins TRBV7-3 to TRBJ2-1, with 10 positions matching TRBD2. Germline V gives CDR1 SGHTA, CDR2 FQGTGA. The CDR3 totals 16 residues. The V gene end was trimmed by 4 bases and the J gene end by 1 base; junction bases not matched to a gene: 4. The sequenced CDR3 bases are TGTGCCAGCAGCTCTAGCGGGAGTGGGTCCTACAATGAG. This translates into CASSSSGSGSYNE. The whole CDR3 sequence reads CASSSSGSGSYNEQFF.

As to this clone: The read gets to within 3 residues of the CDR3 end, and the germline J gene fills in the rest. The chain has TRBV19 and TRBJ2-3, with TRBD2 matching 10 bases. J lost 5 bases, V lost 4 bases, and 9 bases had no gene match. Germline V lookup: CDR1 LNHDA, CDR2 SQIVND (reference sequence). The CDR3 covers 16 residues. The sequenced part of the CDR3 DNA is TGTGCCAGTAGTAAGTTCTCTAGCGGGAGTGTAGATACG. This translates into CASSKFSSGSVDT. The CDR3 in its entirety is CASSKFSSGSVDTQYF.

Regarding this clone: The CDR3 end is not reached by the read, which stops 3 residues before it; the germline J gene fills it in. J is TRBJ2-3 and V is TRBV5-1; 11 nucleotides match TRBD2. Germline V gene lookup returns CDR1 SGHRS and CDR2 YFSETQ. The CDR3 covers 14 residues. Trimming cost V 9 bases and J 2 bases; bases outside gene matches: 5. The CDR3 sequence: CATSGGNPTDTQYF. Partial CDR3 DNA: TGCGCCACTAGCGGGGGGAACCCCACAGATACG.

Remarks on this clone: The read comes to an end 3 residues before the CDR3 does, leaving the germline J gene to fill in the end. This chain connects TRBV10-3 to TRBJ2-2; D gene ambiguous. Germline V gives CDR1 ENHRY, CDR2 SYGVKD. The CDR3 sequence is 14 residues long. CDR3 protein: CAISEGQNNEKLFF. The CDR3 DNA, read in part, is TGTGCCATCAGTGAGGGTCAGAATAATGAAAAG.